The rows below give T cell receptor beta chains drawn from one sample of a study of T cells in localized non-small cell lung cancer. TCRdb's copy holds only in-frame clones and misses some; the assay was immunoSEQ multiplex PCR. The sample includes several hundred clones, around 23% of them seen just once. The source material was lung tumor tissue, sampled before any cancer treatment. All receptors come from a female donor older than 55 with stage I squamous cell lung carcinoma. The CDR3 runs from the conserved cysteine through the conserved F or W. Each record gives: clone size, J gene, D gene, V gene, CDR3 protein, CDR3 DNA. D genes are given only for firm matches. Clone size appears in some rows only: once, few, many, or a class for an expanded clone.

clone size: few
J gene: TRBJ2-1
D gene: TRBD2
V gene: TRBV19
CDR3 protein: CASSTTGTSGASNEQFF
CDR3 DNA: TGTGCCAGTAGTACAACGGGGACTAGCGGGGCCTCCAATGAGCAGTTCTTC

clone size: few
J gene: TRBJ1-2
D gene: NA
V gene: TRBV28
CDR3 protein: CASSPQTHGYTF
CDR3 DNA: TGTGCCAGCAGCCCTCAAACCCACGGCTACACCTTC

clone size: NA
J gene: TRBJ2-1
D gene: TRBD2
V gene: TRBV9
CDR3 protein: CASTPMGRGEQFF
CDR3 DNA: TGTGCCAGCACCCCGATGGGGCGGGGGGAGCAGTTCTTC

clone size: few
J gene: TRBJ1-1
D gene: NA
V gene: TRBV14
CDR3 protein: CASSQDRVYAFF
CDR3 DNA: TGTGCCAGCAGCCAAGATAGGGTTTACGCTTTCTTT

clone size: NA
J gene: TRBJ2-1
D gene: NA
V gene: TRBV19
CDR3 protein: CATHRGSDAYNEQFF
CDR3 DNA: TGTGCCACCCATCGGGGTAGCGACGCCTACAATGAGCAGTTCTTC

clone size: large
J gene: TRBJ2-2
D gene: NA
V gene: TRBV18
CDR3 protein: CASSPPSPRPGELFF
CDR3 DNA: TGTGCCAGCTCACCACCTTCGCCTCGTCCCGGGGAGCTGTTTTTT

clone size: NA
J gene: TRBJ1-1
D gene: NA
V gene: TRBV12-5
CDR3 protein: CAQKPRPTEAFF
CDR3 DNA: TGTGCTCAAAAGCCCAGGCCCACTGAAGCTTTCTTT

clone size: large
J gene: TRBJ2-3
D gene: TRBD2
V gene: TRBV11-3
CDR3 protein: CASSLGTSGDTQYF
CDR3 DNA: TGTGCCAGCAGCTTAGGGACTAGCGGGGACACGCAGTATTTT

clone size: few
J gene: TRBJ1-5
D gene: NA
V gene: TRBV7-5
CDR3 protein: CASSSLGFLNQPQHF
CDR3 DNA: TGTGCCAGCAGCTCCTTGGGCTTTCTCAATCAGCCCCAGCATTTT

clone size: NA
J gene: TRBJ1-2
D gene: NA
V gene: TRBV28
CDR3 protein: CASTKGLYGYTF
CDR3 DNA: TGTGCCAGCACCAAGGGGCTCTATGGCTACACCTTC

clone size: NA
J gene: TRBJ1-1
D gene: NA
V gene: TRBV9
CDR3 protein: CASSVEGNTEAFF
CDR3 DNA: TGTGCCAGCAGCGTAGAGGGGAACACTGAAGCTTTCTTT

clone size: NA
J gene: TRBJ2-5
D gene: TRBD1
V gene: TRBV30
CDR3 protein: CAWIRGQGETQYF
CDR3 DNA: TGTGCCTGGATAAGGGGGCAGGGAGAGACCCAGTACTTC

clone size: few
J gene: TRBJ2-2
D gene: NA
V gene: TRBV7-6
CDR3 protein: CASSLESAANTGELFF
CDR3 DNA: TGTGCCAGCAGCTTGGAGTCCGCCGCGAACACCGGGGAGCTGTTTTTT

clone size: NA
J gene: TRBJ1-2
D gene: NA
V gene: TRBV9
CDR3 protein: CASSVSGAPGGDYTF
CDR3 DNA: TGTGCCAGCAGCGTATCAGGGGCGCCGGGGGGAGACTACACCTTC

clone size: few
J gene: TRBJ1-2
D gene: NA
V gene: TRBV5-1
CDR3 protein: CASSQGGREFGYTF
CDR3 DNA: TGCGCCAGCAGCCAAGGCGGCAGGGAGTTCGGCTACACCTTC

clone size: NA
J gene: TRBJ2-7
D gene: NA
V gene: TRBV5-1
CDR3 protein: CASHREGGPYEQYF
CDR3 DNA: TGCGCCAGTCACAGGGAGGGAGGGCCCTACGAGCAGTACTTC

clone size: few
J gene: TRBJ2-3
D gene: TRBD2
V gene: TRBV19
CDR3 protein: CASSIRLVAGMTDTQYF
CDR3 DNA: TGTGCCAGTAGTATACGCTTAGTAGCGGGTATGACAGATACGCAGTATTTT

clone size: NA
J gene: TRBJ1-2
D gene: TRBD1
V gene: TRBV28
CDR3 protein: CASTTGTGNKGYGYTF
CDR3 DNA: TGTGCCAGCACTACCGGGACAGGGAATAAGGGCTATGGCTACACCTTC

clone size: few
J gene: TRBJ1-5
D gene: TRBD1
V gene: TRBV28
CDR3 protein: CASRTGEQPQHF
CDR3 DNA: TGTGCCAGCAGAACAGGGGAACAGCCCCAGCATTTT

clone size: NA
J gene: TRBJ2-2
D gene: NA
V gene: TRBV9
CDR3 protein: CASSALGTGELFF
CDR3 DNA: TGTGCCAGCAGCGCTCTGGGGACCGGGGAGCTGTTTTTT

clone size: large
J gene: TRBJ2-6
D gene: TRBD1
V gene: TRBV11-3
CDR3 protein: CASVDRGVSGANVLTF
CDR3 DNA: TGTGCCAGCGTCGACAGGGGCGTCTCTGGGGCCAACGTCCTGACTTTC

clone size: few
J gene: TRBJ2-3
D gene: NA
V gene: TRBV11-3
CDR3 protein: CASSSGIWSTDTQYF
CDR3 DNA: TGTGCCAGCAGCTCGGGAATCTGGAGCACAGATACGCAGTATTTT

clone size: NA
J gene: TRBJ2-2
D gene: NA
V gene: TRBV19
CDR3 protein: CASSARRSTTGELFF
CDR3 DNA: TGTGCCAGTAGTGCCCGCAGGTCTACGACCGGGGAGCTGTTTTTT

clone size: few
J gene: TRBJ2-2
D gene: TRBD2
V gene: TRBV11-3
CDR3 protein: CASSHGLAGTGELFF
CDR3 DNA: TGTGCCAGCAGCCACGGACTAGCGGGAACCGGGGAGCTGTTTTTT

clone size: medium-sized
J gene: TRBJ2-5
D gene: TRBD2
V gene: TRBV11-3
CDR3 protein: CASTPGGGEETQYF
CDR3 DNA: TGTGCCAGCACCCCTGGCGGGGGAGAAGAGACCCAGTACTTC

clone size: few
J gene: TRBJ2-2
D gene: NA
V gene: TRBV9
CDR3 protein: CASSVTAWNTGELFF
CDR3 DNA: TGTGCCAGCAGTGTCACCGCCTGGAACACCGGGGAGCTGTTTTTT

clone size: few
J gene: TRBJ1-5
D gene: TRBD1
V gene: TRBV11-3
CDR3 protein: CASSGSDRGNAWNQPQHF
CDR3 DNA: TGTGCCAGCAGCGGGTCCGACAGGGGAAATGCTTGGAATCAGCCCCAGCATTTT

clone size: few
J gene: TRBJ2-5
D gene: TRBD2
V gene: TRBV11-3
CDR3 protein: CASSLTSGRPQETQYF
CDR3 DNA: TGTGCCAGCAGCCTTACTAGCGGGAGGCCCCAAGAGACCCAGTACTTC

clone size: NA
J gene: TRBJ2-5
D gene: NA
V gene: TRBV19
CDR3 protein: CASSMGQGRTETQYF
CDR3 DNA: TGTGCCAGTAGTATGGGGCAGGGAAGGACAGAGACCCAGTACTTC

clone size: few
J gene: TRBJ1-6
D gene: TRBD1
V gene: TRBV11-3
CDR3 protein: CASSYAEWGQGNSPLHF
CDR3 DNA: TGTGCCAGCAGTTACGCGGAATGGGGACAGGGAAATTCACCCCTCCACTTT

clone size: medium-sized
J gene: TRBJ1-1
D gene: NA
V gene: TRBV11-3
CDR3 protein: CASSLFREITEAFF
CDR3 DNA: TGTGCCAGCAGCCTGTTCAGGGAGATAACTGAAGCTTTCTTT

clone size: large
J gene: TRBJ2-1
D gene: TRBD2
V gene: TRBV9
CDR3 protein: CASSVGRGSHNEQFF
CDR3 DNA: TGTGCCAGCAGCGTAGGGCGGGGGAGCCACAATGAGCAGTTCTTC

clone size: NA
J gene: TRBJ2-1
D gene: NA
V gene: TRBV29-1
CDR3 protein: CSVEWYGGAPDNEQFF
CDR3 DNA: TGCAGCGTTGAATGGTATGGCGGGGCCCCCGACAATGAGCAGTTCTTC